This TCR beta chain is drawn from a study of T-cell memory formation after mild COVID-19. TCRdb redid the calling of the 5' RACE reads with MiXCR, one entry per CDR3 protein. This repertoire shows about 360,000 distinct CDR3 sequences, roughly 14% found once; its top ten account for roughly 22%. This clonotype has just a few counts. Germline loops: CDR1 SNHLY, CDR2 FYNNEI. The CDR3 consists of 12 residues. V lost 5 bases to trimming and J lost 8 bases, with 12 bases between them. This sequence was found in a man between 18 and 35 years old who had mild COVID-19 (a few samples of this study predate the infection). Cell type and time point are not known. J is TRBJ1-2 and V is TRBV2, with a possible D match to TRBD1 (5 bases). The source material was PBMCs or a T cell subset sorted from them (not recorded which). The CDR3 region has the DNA TGTGCCAGCAGTAGCAGGGACCGGGGCTACACCTTC. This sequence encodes CASSSRDRGYTF.